This T cell receptor beta chain was retrieved from a study of T cell changes during pregnancy in multiple sclerosis. This table comes from immunoSEQ multiplex PCR, and its TCRdb copy is limited to in-frame clones, with some not included. The sample lists tens of thousands of clones, 70% to 90% seen once, with 6.9% in the top ten. Germline V gene data show CDR1 as SGHDT and CDR2 as YYEEEE. This CDR3 is built from 18 residues. The V and J ends lost 4 bases and 0 bases, in that order; junction bases with no gene match: 15. Specimen: CD8+ T cells from peripheral blood mononuclear cells, collected in the second trimester of pregnancy. The receptor was isolated from a female donor with multiple sclerosis, enrolled in a pregnancy study. The chain carries TRBV5-6 and TRBJ1-1, with TRBD1 identical over 7 bases. The CDR3 coding sequence is TGTGCCAGCAGCCCCCAGACAGGGAGGTCGCAAGTGAACACTGAAGCTTTCTTT. Translated, it gives CASSPQTGRSQVNTEAFF.